Listed below are T cell receptor beta chains from one sample, sequenced in a study of cytomegalovirus exposure and HLA in healthy donors. Profiled with immunoSEQ multiplex PCR; TCRdb holds only in-frame clones, not every one. The table has under 200,000 clones, roughly 77% seen once; the top ten hold approximately 2.1%. Specimen: PBMCs. These receptors all come from a woman in her late teens or twenties in good health and CMV-seronegative. Both conserved end residues are part of each CDR3. The D gene is left open where the match is weak. Not every row has a clone size; where given, it reads once, few, many or a size class.

TRBJ1-1,-,-,TRBV7-3,CASSLTTGAEAFF,TGTGCCAGCAGCCTCACGACGGGGGCTGAAGCTTTCTTT
TRBJ1-5,-,once,TRBV2,CASSREQSDSNQPQHF,TGTGCCAGCAGTCGGGAACAGTCCGATAGCAATCAGCCCCAGCATTTT
TRBJ2-3,TRBD2,-,TRBV6-1,CASKLAGTDTQYF,TGTGCCAGCAAACTAGCGGGCACAGATACGCAGTATTTT
TRBJ2-4,-,few,TRBV18,CASSPVYVKKLAKNIQYF,TGTGCCAGCTCACCGGTTTACGTGAAAAAGCTAGCCAAAAACATTCAGTACTTC
TRBJ1-2,-,once,TRBV2,CASRHTQNYGYTF,TGTGCCAGCAGACATACACAGAACTATGGCTACACCTTC
TRBJ2-5,TRBD1,-,TRBV5-4,CASSQSRTGGWGDHWTQYF,TGTGCCAGCAGCCAATCCAGGACAGGGGGCTGGGGAGACCATTGGACTCAGTACTTC
TRBJ2-1,TRBD2,-,TRBV11-2,CASSALAGENNEQFF,TGTGCCAGCAGCGCGCTAGCGGGGGAGAACAATGAGCAGTTCTTC
TRBJ1-1,TRBD1,-,TRBV6-5,CASSFGDRENTEAFF,TGTGCCAGCAGTTTTGGGGACAGAGAGAACACTGAAGCTTTCTTT
TRBJ2-6,TRBD2,-,TRBV7-6,CASSPTTSGWSSGANVLTF,TGTGCCAGCAGCCCCACGACTAGCGGATGGAGCTCTGGGGCCAACGTCCTGACTTTC
TRBJ2-5,TRBD1,-,TRBV6-6,CASSTGTGETQYF,TGTGCCAGCAGCACCGGGACAGGGGAGACCCAGTACTTC
TRBJ2-7,TRBD2,few,TRBV10-2,CASRTSGEAYEQYF,TGCGCCAGCCGAACTAGCGGGGAAGCCTACGAGCAGTACTTC
TRBJ1-1,-,-,TRBV6-4,CASRLAGNTEAFF,TGTGCCAGCAGACTAGCAGGGAACACTGAAGCTTTCTTT
TRBJ2-7,-,-,TRBV11-1,CASSRLTGPSYEQYF,TGTGCCAGCAGCCGTCTCACAGGTCCCTCCTACGAGCAGTACTTC
TRBJ1-2,-,-,TRBV18,CASSPNVGDPSGYTF,TGTGCCAGCTCACCTAACGTCGGGGATCCGTCTGGCTACACCTTC
TRBJ2-2,-,-,TRBV27,CASSLLRGGGELFF,TGTGCCAGCAGTTTACTCCGAGGGGGCGGGGAGCTGTTTTTT
TRBJ2-7,-,-,TRBV9,CASSVGFSSSYEQYF,TGTGCCAGCAGCGTCGGGTTCAGCAGCTCCTACGAGCAGTACTTC
TRBJ2-1,TRBD1,-,TRBV4-1,CASSRTGEPEQFF,TGCGCCAGCAGTAGGACAGGGGAACCCGAGCAGTTCTTC
TRBJ1-5,-,-,TRBV28,CASTAGIGNQPQHF,TGTGCCAGCACCGCAGGGATAGGCAATCAGCCCCAGCATTTT
TRBJ1-1,-,-,TRBV28,CASSLARGMNTEAFF,TGTGCCAGCAGTTTAGCCAGGGGTATGAACACTGAAGCTTTCTTT
TRBJ2-3,TRBD2,-,TRBV7-2,CASSLVAGATDTQYF,TGTGCCAGCAGCTTAGTAGCGGGGGCCACAGATACGCAGTATTTT
TRBJ1-2,TRBD1,few,TRBV6-5,CASSYQGGRYGYTF,TGTGCCAGCAGTTACCAGGGGGGTCGCTATGGCTACACCTTC
TRBJ1-2,TRBD1,-,TRBV19,CTSSIDRGLLYGYTF,TGTACCAGTAGTATCGACAGGGGATTATTATATGGCTACACCTTC
TRBJ2-1,-,-,TRBV5-4,CASSAGGTVYNEQFF,TGTGCCAGCAGCGCCGGCGGGACAGTCTACAATGAGCAGTTCTTC
TRBJ2-5,TRBD2,-,TRBV2,CASREGLGIETQYF,TGTGCCAGCAGGGAGGGACTAGGCATAGAGACCCAGTACTTC
TRBJ2-4,-,-,TRBV4-1,CASSQDWASSVKNIQYF,TGCGCCAGCAGCCAAGACTGGGCGAGTTCGGTCAAAAACATTCAGTACTTC
TRBJ2-7,-,once,TRBV5-1,CASSLAWGVYEQYF,TGCGCCAGCAGCTTGGCCTGGGGAGTCTACGAGCAGTACTTC
TRBJ2-2,TRBD2,-,TRBV4-1,CASSILYRVLASGELFF,TGCGCCAGCAGCATCCTATACCGGGTACTAGCGTCCGGGGAGCTGTTTTTT
TRBJ1-1,-,-,TRBV5-1,CANSTGGEYTEAFF,TGCGCCAACAGCACGGGGGGGGAATACACTGAAGCTTTCTTT
TRBJ2-5,TRBD1,-,TRBV5-4,CASSPSGTAQETQYF,TGTGCCAGCAGCCCCTCCGGGACAGCGCAAGAGACCCAGTACTTC